Below are 6 T cell receptor beta chains sequenced from a single sample in a study of blood T cell repertoires in COVID-19. Only in-frame clones appear in the TCRdb table, and some are missing; sequencing was by immunoSEQ multiplex PCR. The sample shows over 110,000 clones, around 88% of them seen only once. The specimen sequenced was peripheral blood. Source of these receptors: a human donor in a cohort sampled during active COVID-19.

The chain recombines TRBV3-1 (or the pseudogene TRBV3-2) with TRBJ2-5; 7 bases align to TRBD2. There are 16 residues in the CDR3. V trimming: 1 base; J trimming: 4 bases; junction bases outside the gene matches: 9. CDR1 and CDR2 (germline): LGHDT, YNNKEL (reference sequence). DNA of the CDR3: TGTGCCAGCAGCCAAGGTCCTAGCGGAGGGAGAGAGACCCAGTACTTC. Amino acid sequence: CASSQGPSGGRETQYF.

This clone was observed once. The chain couples TRBV2 to TRBJ1-6; D unresolved. Trimming left V 3 bases short and J 9 bases short, with 9 bases between. In germline, CDR1 is SNHLY, CDR2 FYNNEI. This CDR3 comprises 13 residues. CDR3 residues: CASSDNPGSPLHF. The CDR3 bases are TGTGCCAGCAGTGATAATCCGGGTTCACCCCTCCACTTT.

This clone occurred once. For the CDR3, the DNA is TGTGCCATCAGTGAAAGGGGCTCGAACACTGAAGCTTTCTTT. It is translated as CAISERGSNTEAFF. This rearrangement joins TRBV10-3 to TRBJ1-1, with D possibly TRBD1 on 5 matching bases. The germline V gene has CDR1 ENHRY and CDR2 SYGVKD. V lost 3 bases and J 1 base, leaving 9 bases between the germline ends. This CDR3 spans 14 amino acids.

CDR3 region: CASRRQVETDTQYF. The DNA for the CDR3 is TGTGCCAGCAGGCGTCAAGTTGAGACAGATACGCAGTATTTT. The chain is built from TRBV6-5 and TRBJ2-3; D not resolved. The germline V and J ends were trimmed by 6 bases and 3 bases, with 13 bases remaining between them. Germline V CDR1 and CDR2: MNHEY, SVGAGI. This CDR3 has 14 residues.

This clone appeared once. This sequence joins TRBV12-3 or TRBV12-4 and TRBJ1-4, with D maybe TRBD1 (5 bases). V was trimmed by 6 bases and J by 7 bases, leaving 9 bases between them. The CDR3 has 12 residues. In DNA, the CDR3 is TGTGCCAGCAGGCGGACACGTGAAAAACTGTTTTTT. Protein sequence: CASRRTREKLFF.

The rearrangement links TRBV12-3 or TRBV12-4 to TRBJ2-5, with D perhaps TRBD1 (6 bases). The CDR3 is made up of 13 amino acids. V lost 2 bases and J lost 4, with 8 bases in between. The CDR3 bases are TGTGCCAGCAGTTTAATAGGGGGAGAGACCCAGTACTTC. It yields the protein CASSLIGGETQYF.